This TCR beta chain was obtained from a study of early T cells in non-severe SARS-CoV-2 infection. Trimming removed 5 bases at V and 0 bases at J, with 14 bases between. The CDR3 runs 16 residues. CDR1 is SNHLY, CDR2 FYNNEI, per germline. MiXCR, run by TCRdb on the 5' RACE reads, gives a single entry per CDR3 protein. This table holds some 36,000 distinct CDR3 sequences, roughly 6.8% found once. This clonotype was counted many times. V is TRBV2 and J is TRBJ2-4, with D hard to call. This TCR came from an adult who was a healthcare worker with PCR-confirmed SARS-CoV-2 infection or an uninfected control (not recorded which). The sequenced sample was whole blood, obtained at baseline. The CDR3 sequence: CASSPRLGLAKNIQYF. CDR3 nucleotide sequence: TGTGCCAGCAGTCCGAGGTTGGGTCTAGCCAAAAACATTCAGTACTTC.